This T cell receptor beta chain was obtained from a study of T cell repertoires in cytomegalovirus infection. Study details: Through public TCR beta signatures, both CMV infection and matching HLA type were indicated. Study conclusions and caveats: People with CMV and the relevant HLA were identified by cumulative public TCR beta family frequency. In two of eight donors, the top clonotype was HLA-C-restricted CMV-specific.

This clonotype was observed a handful of times. No antigen is known for it. The germline CDR1 and CDR2 sequences are MNHEY and SVGAGI. This CDR3 has 14 residues. Trimming took off 2 bases at V and 6 bases at J, with 14 bases between the two ends. One entry per CDR3 protein results from TCRdb running MiXCR on the reads. The repertoire holds 310,000 or so distinct CDR3 sequences, with about 25% as singletons. V is TRBV6-5 and J is TRBJ2-7, with D possibly matching TRBD1 (5 bases). The TCR sequence derives from a human donor in good health (CMV status not recorded). Some clones in this sample may be carry-over from other donors' samples. Sequencing was done on a sample of PBMCs. The CDR3 loop is CASSYLQGEAEQYF. In nucleotides, the CDR3 is TGTGCCAGCAGTTACCTCCAGGGTGAGGCCGAGCAGTACTTC.